Shown below are 18 T cell receptor beta chains from a single sample sequenced in a study of cytomegalovirus exposure and HLA in healthy donors. In the PCR, 60 Vbeta and 13 Jbeta primers were used. Sequenced by immunoSEQ multiplex PCR; TCRdb stores in-frame clones only, minus some. The table records some 180,000 clones, 79% of them present only once. The sample comprised PBMCs. These receptors were obtained from a woman aged 30 to 39 in good health and CMV-seropositive.

This chain connects TRBV5-1 to TRBJ1-1; 7 bases map to TRBD1. This CDR3 spans 14 amino acids. Germline lookup yields CDR1 SGHRS and CDR2 YFSETQ. With V trimmed by 4 bases and J by 2 bases, 5 bases remained unmatched. The DNA of the CDR3 is TGCGCCAGCAGCGCACAGGGGACCAACACTGAAGCTTTCTTT. Its protein is CASSAQGTNTEAFF. Drawing the rest from reference TRBV5-1 and TRBJ1-1, the complete variable domain is KAGVTQTPRYLIKTRGQQVTLSCSPISGHRSVSWYQQTPGQGLQFLFEYFSETQRNKGNFPGRFSGRQFSNSRSEMNVSTLELGDSALYLCASSAQGTNTEAFFGQGTRLTVV.

The rearrangement uses TRBV19 and TRBJ2-3, with D maybe TRBD2 (6 bases). Trimming left V 3 bases short and J 5 bases short, with 12 bases between. This CDR3 has 14 amino acids. CDR1 is LNHDA and CDR2 is SQIVND in the germline V gene (reference sequence). CDR3 sequence (DNA): TGTGCCAGTAGTATCCAGGAGGGGCTAGATACGCAGTATTTT. Translated, it gives CASSIQEGLDTQYF.

V usage is TRBV7-6 and J usage is TRBJ2-1, with TRBD2 as a possible D gene (5 bases). Germline V CDR1 and CDR2: SGHVS, FNYEAQ. The length of the CDR3 is 16 residues. The V end was cut by 4 bases, the J end by 5 bases, with 18 bases between. The CDR3 DNA reads TGTGCCAGCAGCTCCCCCGGGGAAGGGATTGACAATGAGCAGTTCTTC. Translated: CASSSPGEGIDNEQFF.

The V call is TRBV21-1, the J call TRBJ2-7; no check of the table's D call, TRBD1, against the DNA was made. TRBV21-1 is listed as a pseudogene. The CDR3 sequence is 14 residues long. In DNA, the CDR3 is TGTACCAGCAGCACAGGTGCCACCTCCTACGAGCAGTACTTC. Its protein is CTSSTGATSYEQYF.

The V and J genes are TRBV7-9 and TRBJ1-6, with 8 positions matching TRBD1. Germline trimming cut 1 base from V and 10 bases from J; bases unmatched to any gene: 6. The CDR3 is made up of 15 amino acids. The germline V gene encodes CDR1 SEHNR and CDR2 FQNEAQ (reference sequence). This CDR3 is CASSLGTGIASPLHF. The CDR3 DNA is TGTGCCAGCAGCTTAGGGACAGGGATAGCCTCACCCCTCCACTTT. Together with reference TRBV7-9 and TRBJ1-6, the CDR3 gives the full variable domain: DTGVSQNPRHKITKRGQNVTFRCDPISEHNRLYWYRQTLGQGPEFLTYFQNEAQLEKSRLLSDRFSAERPKGSFSTLEIQRTEQGDSAMYLCASSLGTGIASPLHFGNGTRLTVT.

CDR3 sequence: CASSLKRDRGLVGLAGVRYEQYF. The CDR3 DNA is TGCGCCAGCAGCCTGAAACGGGACAGGGGCCTCGTGGGACTAGCGGGAGTAAGGTACGAGCAGTACTTC. The gene calls are TRBV5-1 and TRBJ2-7; 14 nucleotides match TRBD2. Unmatched junction bases numbered 28, after V lost 4 bases and J lost 4 bases. CDR3 size: 23 residues. The germline V gene encodes CDR1 SGHRS and CDR2 YFSETQ. Based on the CDR3 plus reference TRBV5-1 and TRBJ2-7, the full variable domain is KAGVTQTPRYLIKTRGQQVTLSCSPISGHRSVSWYQQTPGQGLQFLFEYFSETQRNKGNFPGRFSGRQFSNSRSEMNVSTLELGDSALYLCASSLKRDRGLVGLAGVRYEQYFGPGTRLTVT.

J is TRBJ1-2 and V is TRBV5-1; D may be TRBD1 (5 bases). This CDR3 spans 16 amino acids. V lost 9 bases, J lost 4 bases, and 25 bases lay in between. CDR1 SGHRS and CDR2 YFSETQ come from the germline V gene. The CDR3 is CATSPPGQGSSYGYTF. The CDR3, as DNA: TGCGCCACCTCTCCCCCCGGGCAGGGATCCAGCTATGGCTACACCTTC.

The gene calls are TRBV11-3 and TRBJ2-2; 10 bases match TRBD1. Germline lookup yields CDR1 SGHNT and CDR2 YENEEA. V lost 5 bases, J lost 3 bases, and 3 bases stayed unmatched. The CDR3 consists of 15 residues. The DNA of the CDR3 is TGTGCCAGCAGCCCGGACAGGGGGTACACCGGGGAGCTGTTTTTT. Translating gives CASSPDRGYTGELFF.

The genes are TRBV5-1 and TRBJ1-1; D might be TRBD1 (5 bases). With 4 bases removed from V and 3 bases from J, the gap between germline ends came to 16 bases. This CDR3 contains 15 residues. Germline values: CDR1 SGHRS, CDR2 YFSETQ. CDR3 region: CASSQWGGEDTEAFF. The CDR3 region has the DNA TGCGCCAGCAGCCAATGGGGAGGGGAAGACACTGAAGCTTTCTTT.

The genes are TRBV27 and TRBJ2-7; TRBD1 matches at 11 bases. Per germline, CDR1 MNHEY and CDR2 SMNVEV (reference sequence). The CDR3 has 13 residues. V lost 8 bases to trimming and J lost 5 bases; unmatched junction nucleotides: 5. Here the CDR3 DNA reads TGTGCCAGCCGGGACAGGGGGGCAAACGAGCAGTACTTC. Its translation: CASRDRGANEQYF.

The chain is built from TRBV4-1 and TRBJ1-6, with 8 bases identical to TRBD1. V lost 5 bases, J lost 9 bases, and 9 bases stayed unmatched. From germline, CDR1 is MGHRA and CDR2 YSYEKL. This CDR3 is built from 15 residues. The CDR3 reads CASSLTQGGSSPLHF. The CDR3 DNA follows: TGCGCCAGCAGCTTAACACAGGGGGGGAGTTCACCCCTCCACTTT.

The J gene is TRBJ2-3, the V gene TRBV29-1; tentatively, D is TRBD2 (6 bases). The CDR3 sequence is 15 residues long. Germline CDR1 and CDR2: SQVTM and ANQGSEA. Trimming cost V 0 bases and J 9 bases, with 19 bases left between them. CDR3: CSVEDPGGWRETQYF. The CDR3 region has the DNA TGCAGCGTTGAAGATCCCGGTGGGTGGAGGGAAACGCAGTATTTT.

CDR3 sequence: CASSGWNIQYF. The CDR3 coding sequence is TGTGCCAGCTCAGGGTGGAACATTCAGTACTTC. V and J are TRBV2 and TRBJ2-4; a possible D gene is TRBD1 (5 bases). The germline gives CDR1 SNHLY, CDR2 FYNNEI. The CDR3 has 11 amino acids. Trimming left V 8 bases short and J 7 bases short, with 9 bases between.

This clone was seen once. CDR3 region: CASRLAGGPGEQFF. The DNA of the CDR3 is TGCGCCAGCCGACTAGCGGGAGGGCCTGGTGAGCAGTTCTTC. V usage is TRBV10-2 and J usage is TRBJ2-1, with 14 positions matching TRBD2. J was trimmed by 9 bases and V by 8 bases; bases with no gene match: 6. Per the germline V gene, CDR1 is WSHSY and CDR2 is SAAADI. The CDR3 runs 14 residues.

V and J are TRBV27 and TRBJ2-1; 8 nucleotides align to TRBD1. Trimming cost V 2 bases and J 9 bases; bases outside gene matches: 3. There are 13 residues in the CDR3. CDR1 and CDR2 (germline): MNHEY, SMNVEV (reference sequence). The CDR3 here is CASSLGQGSEQFF. The CDR3, as DNA: TGTGCCAGCAGTTTAGGACAGGGTTCTGAGCAGTTCTTC.

V gene TRBV27 combines with J gene TRBJ2-1; weak D call: TRBD1 (5 bases). This CDR3 spans 15 amino acids. The V gene's germline CDR1 is MNHEY and CDR2 SMNVEV (reference sequence). V lost 4 bases and J lost 0, with 10 bases in between. CDR3: CASSWTTYSYNEQFF. The CDR3 DNA follows: TGTGCCAGCAGTTGGACAACCTACTCCTACAATGAGCAGTTCTTC.

The chain joins TRBV14 to TRBJ1-2, with D possibly matching TRBD1 (6 bases). V lost 1 base and J lost 6, with 15 bases in between. The germline V gene encodes CDR1 SGHDN and CDR2 FVKESK. The CDR3 length is 15 residues. CDR3 nucleotides: TGTGCCAGCAGCCAAGGGGGGCTAACACGTGATGGCTACACCTTC. This gives the protein CASSQGGLTRDGYTF.

This chain uses TRBV7-8 with TRBJ1-4; TRBD1 agrees at 7 bases. The CDR3 is 16 residues long. Germline V gene sequence: CDR1 SGHVS, CDR2 FQNEAQ. V lost 1 base to trimming and J lost 8 bases; unmatched junction nucleotides: 10. The chain's CDR3 is CASSLGVNRGGEKLFF. For the CDR3, the DNA is TGTGCCAGCAGCTTAGGGGTTAACAGGGGAGGCGAAAAACTGTTTTTT.